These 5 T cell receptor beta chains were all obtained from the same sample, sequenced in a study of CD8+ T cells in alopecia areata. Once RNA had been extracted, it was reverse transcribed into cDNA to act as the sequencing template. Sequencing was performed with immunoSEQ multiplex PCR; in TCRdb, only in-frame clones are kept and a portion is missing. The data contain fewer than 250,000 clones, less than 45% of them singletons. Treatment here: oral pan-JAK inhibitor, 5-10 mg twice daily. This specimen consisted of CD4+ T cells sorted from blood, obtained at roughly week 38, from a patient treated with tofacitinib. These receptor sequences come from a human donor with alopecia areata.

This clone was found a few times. DNA for the CDR3: TGTGCCAGCAGCTTAGACGAGACGTATACCTACGAGCAGTACTTC. Translated: CASSLDETYTYEQYF. This rearrangement joins TRBV7-9 to TRBJ2-7; no reliable D call. V gave up 1 base and J gave up 2 bases, with 12 bases separating them. The germline V gene has CDR1 SEHNR and CDR2 FQNEAQ (reference sequence). This CDR3 is built from 15 residues.

CDR3 bases: TGTGCCTGGAGTGTAGGGTCCTGGGGCACTGAAGCTTTCTTT. It translates to CAWSVGSWGTEAFF. The J gene is TRBJ1-1, the V gene TRBV30, with D unclear. CDR3 size: 14 residues. The V gene's germline CDR1 is GTSNPN and CDR2 SVGIG (reference sequence). V was trimmed by 0 bases and J by 4 bases, leaving 12 bases between them.

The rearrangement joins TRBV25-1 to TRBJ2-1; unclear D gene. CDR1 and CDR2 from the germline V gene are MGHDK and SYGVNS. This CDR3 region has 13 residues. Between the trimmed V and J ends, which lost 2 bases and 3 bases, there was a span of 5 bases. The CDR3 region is CASSEVSYNEQFF. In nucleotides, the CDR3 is TGTGCCAGCAGTGAAGTTAGCTACAATGAGCAGTTCTTC. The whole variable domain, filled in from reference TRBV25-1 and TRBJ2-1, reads EADIYQTPRYLVIGTGKKITLECSQTMGHDKMYWYQQDPGMELHLIHYSYGVNSTEKGDLSSESTVSRIRTEHFPLTLESARPSHTSQYLCASSEVSYNEQFFGPGTRLTVL.

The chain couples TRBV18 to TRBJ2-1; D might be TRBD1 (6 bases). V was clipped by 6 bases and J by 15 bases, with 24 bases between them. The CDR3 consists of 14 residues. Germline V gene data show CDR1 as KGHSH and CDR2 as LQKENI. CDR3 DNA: TGTGCCAGCTCCCCTCTGGACAGTTCCCCTTTTCCGTTCTTC. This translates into CASSPLDSSPFPFF. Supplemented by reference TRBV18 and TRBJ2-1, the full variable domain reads NAGVMQNPRHLVRRRGQEARLRCSPMKGHSHVYWYRQLPEEGLKFMVYLQKENIIDESGMPKERFSAEFPKEGPSILRIQQVVRGDSAAYFCASSPLDSSPFPFFGPGTRLTVL.

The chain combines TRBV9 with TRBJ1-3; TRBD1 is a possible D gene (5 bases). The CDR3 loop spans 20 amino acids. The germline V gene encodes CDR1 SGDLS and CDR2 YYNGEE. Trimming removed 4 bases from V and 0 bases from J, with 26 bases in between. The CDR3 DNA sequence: TGTGCCAGCAGCCCGGGGATTGGGACCTCAGCTCTTTACTCTGGAAACACCATATATTTT. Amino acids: CASSPGIGTSALYSGNTIYF.